This is a list of T cell receptor beta chains from one sample in a study of cytomegalovirus exposure and HLA in healthy donors. Using immunoSEQ multiplex PCR, the repertoire was profiled, and TCRdb retains in-frame clones only, with some absent. In the table there are around 100,000 clones, roughly 70% of which are singletons. What was sequenced was PBMCs. These receptors all come from a man aged 35 to 55 in good health and CMV-seropositive. Each CDR3 is given with its conserved first and last residue. The order of the fields is clone size, J gene, V gene, D gene, CDR3 protein, CDR3 DNA. D genes are given only for firm matches. Size is stated for part of the rows, as once, few or many counts, or as a class when the clone is expanded.

>NA|TRBJ2-1|TRBV4-1|NA
CASSAARVLNEQFF
TGCGCCAGCAGCGCCGCGCGGGTCCTCAATGAGCAGTTCTTC
>NA|TRBJ2-1|TRBV9|TRBD2
CASSARLARDEQFF
TGTGCCAGCAGCGCCCGACTAGCGAGGGATGAGCAGTTCTTC
>few|TRBJ2-4|TRBV21-1|NA
CASSKDWGTGWTVAKNIQYF
TGTGCCAGCAGCAAAGACTGGGGGACAGGGTGGACGGTAGCCAAAAACATTCAGTACTTC
>NA|TRBJ2-6|TRBV7-2|TRBD2
CASSLPSGRAGANVLTF
TGTGCCAGCAGCCTCCCTAGCGGGAGGGCTGGGGCCAACGTCCTGACTTTC
>NA|TRBJ2-5|TRBV5-1|NA
CASSPRLGAGETQYF
TGCGCCAGCAGCCCCCGGTTGGGTGCGGGAGAGACCCAGTACTTC
>NA|TRBJ2-7|TRBV28|NA
CASSLGIGQSAF
TGTGCCAGCAGTTTAGGTATCGGACAGTCGGCCTTC
>NA|TRBJ2-1|TRBV7-6|TRBD1
CASTEAGTGHDEQFF
TGTGCCAGCACGGAGGCCGGGACAGGGCACGATGAGCAGTTCTTC
>NA|TRBJ1-2|TRBV7-9|TRBD1
CASSRTGPSNYGYTF
TGTGCCAGCAGCCGGACAGGGCCTTCTAACTATGGCTACACCTTC
>NA|TRBJ2-1|TRBV5-1|TRBD2
CASSFSGSSYNEQFF
TGCGCCAGCAGCTTTAGCGGGAGTTCCTACAATGAGCAGTTCTTC
>NA|TRBJ1-4|TRBV6-4|NA
CASSDSWAGWKLFF
TGTGCCAGCAGTGACTCCTGGGCAGGGTGGAAACTGTTTTTT
>NA|TRBJ2-1|TRBV2|NA
CASSESREPYNEQFF
TGTGCCAGCAGTGAGTCCCGGGAGCCCTACAATGAGCAGTTCTTC
>once|TRBJ2-2|TRBV15|TRBD2
CATSSVIGTSGANTGELFF
TGTGCCACCAGCAGTGTAATAGGGACTAGCGGGGCGAACACCGGGGAGCTGTTTTTT
>NA|TRBJ1-4|TRBV30|TRBD1
CACTGATNEKLFF
TGTGCCTGTACAGGGGCAACTAATGAAAAACTGTTTTTT
>NA|TRBJ2-7|TRBV4-1|TRBD1
CASSLNSQGVGEQYF
TGCGCCAGCAGCCTCAATAGCCAGGGGGTGGGCGAGCAGTACTTC
>once|TRBJ2-1|TRBV4-1|NA
CASSHSGTYNEQFF
TGCGCCAGCAGCCATAGCGGTACCTACAATGAGCAGTTCTTC